One sample yielded the 25 T cell receptor beta chains listed below, sequenced in a study of cytomegalovirus exposure and HLA in healthy donors. Primers: 60 Vbeta forward and 13 Jbeta reverse. The protocol was immunoSEQ multiplex PCR, while the TCRdb copy is restricted to in-frame clones and leaves out a portion. The repertoire includes 100,000 or so clones, roughly 85% of them detected once, and 2.5% to 3.5% sits in the top ten. Sequenced material: PBMCs. The receptors here all came from a woman aged 40 to 55 in good health and CMV-seronegative.

The chain employs TRBV6-4 and TRBJ1-5, with 7 bases identical to TRBD1. From germline, CDR1 is MRHNA and CDR2 SNTAGT. The V gene end was trimmed by 6 bases and the J gene end by 3 bases; junction bases not matched to a gene: 5. This CDR3 region has 14 residues. CDR3 sequence: CASRTGWFNQPQHF. In DNA, the CDR3 is TGTGCCAGCAGGACAGGGTGGTTCAATCAGCCCCAGCATTTT.

The chain uses TRBV9 and TRBJ2-7; 10 bases map to TRBD1. The length of the CDR3 is 14 residues. In germline, CDR1 is SGDLS, CDR2 YYNGEE. Unmatched junction bases numbered 7, after V lost 3 bases and J lost 7 bases. The CDR3 nucleotides read TGTGCCAGCAGCGCCGGACAGGGGGGACGGGAGCAGTACTTC. Translated: CASSAGQGGREQYF. The whole variable domain, remainder taken from reference TRBV9 and TRBJ2-7, is DSGVTQTPKHLITATGQRVTLRCSPRSGDLSVYWYQQSLDQGLQFLIQYYNGEERAKGNILERFSAQQFPDLHSELNLSSLELGDSALYFCASSAGQGGREQYFGPGTRLTVT.

The rearrangement links TRBV6-1 to TRBJ1-1; D may be TRBD1 (5 bases). V dropped 2 bases and J dropped 6 bases, with 7 bases sitting between them. CDR3 length: 12 residues. Germline V lookup: CDR1 MNHNS, CDR2 SASEGT. CDR3 bases: TGTGCCAGCAGTGAATTGGGGCCTGAAGCTTTCTTT. As protein: CASSELGPEAFF.

The rearrangement links TRBV19 to TRBJ1-6, with 7 positions matching TRBD1. Trimming removed 4 bases from V and 5 bases from J; junction bases left unmatched: 5. This CDR3 comprises 15 residues. CDR1 is LNHDA and CDR2 is SQIVND in the germline V gene (reference sequence). CDR3 region: CASSNRDSDNSPLHF. DNA for the CDR3: TGTGCCAGTAGTAACCGGGACAGCGATAATTCACCCCTCCACTTT.

In the case of this clone: The junction departs from germline at one end; a sequencing error may be responsible. Other DNA sequences in this sample translate to the same CDR3. The gene calls are TRBV6-6 and TRBJ1-6, with TRBD1 identical over 9 bases. In germline, CDR1 is MNHNY, CDR2 SVGAGI (reference sequence). The CDR3 loop spans 16 amino acids. The CDR3 nucleotides are TGTGCCAGCAGTTACTCTACAGGGGGCTATAATTCCCCCCTCCACTTT. It codes for CASSYSTGGYNSPLHF.

V is TRBV28 and J is TRBJ1-3, with D perhaps TRBD1 (6 bases). Trimming took 2 bases from V and 4 from J, leaving 21 bases between them. The CDR3 is 18 amino acids. Germline V gives CDR1 MDHEN, CDR2 SYDVKM. The CDR3 loop is CASSLHSPPGHYGNTIYF. In DNA, the CDR3 is TGTGCCAGCAGTTTACATTCCCCACCGGGACACTACGGAAACACCATATATTTT.

V usage is TRBV7-5 and J usage is TRBJ1-5. TRBV7-5 is recorded as a pseudogene. The CDR3 consists of 12 residues. The DNA for the CDR3 is TGTGCCAGAAGTTCCCCACGCGTTTCCCAGCATTTT. This sequence encodes CARSSPRVSQHF.

V is TRBV4-3 and J is TRBJ2-1, with D possibly matching TRBD2 (5 bases). The CDR3 loop spans 13 amino acids. CDR1 is LGHNA and CDR2 is YSLEER in the germline V gene. The V end lost 4 bases, the J end lost 3 bases, and 7 bases lay between the germline ends. CDR3 coding DNA: TGCGCCAGCAGCCCCGGGGTCTACAATGAGCAGTTCTTC. It encodes CASSPGVYNEQFF.

The CDR3 sequence is CASNPDRGHGGYTF. As DNA, the CDR3 is TGTGCCAGCAACCCGGACAGGGGGCATGGTGGCTACACCTTC. The V gene is TRBV6-1, the J gene TRBJ1-2; TRBD1 aligns across 11 bases. Losses at the gene ends were 7 bases for V and 7 bases for J; bases not matched to a gene: 8. The germline gives CDR1 MNHNS, CDR2 SASEGT. CDR3 length: 14 amino acids.

The chain couples TRBV4-2 to TRBJ1-1; D remains unclear. CDR1 is LGHNA, CDR2 YNFKEQ, per germline. The CDR3 is 15 amino acids. The V end lost 0 bases, the J end lost 1 base, and 9 bases lay between the germline ends. The CDR3: CASSQDRGANTEAFF. In DNA, the CDR3 is TGTGCCAGCAGCCAAGATCGGGGAGCGAACACTGAAGCTTTCTTT.

This clone was recorded a few times. CDR3 coding DNA: TGTGCCAGCAGCGACCCCAGGGGAGGGGGAGAGACCCAGTACTTC. Encoded protein: CASSDPRGGGETQYF. The rearrangement uses TRBV6-5 and TRBJ2-5; maybe TRBD2 (7 bases). The germline V and J ends were trimmed by 6 bases and 4 bases, with 18 bases remaining between them. Germline CDR1 and CDR2: MNHEY and SVGAGI. This CDR3 comprises 15 residues.

The chain recombines TRBV19 with TRBJ2-3, with TRBD1 identical over 8 bases. The CDR3 loop spans 18 amino acids. The V gene's germline CDR1 is LNHDA and CDR2 SQIVND (reference sequence). V lost 5 bases to trimming and J lost 2 bases; unmatched junction nucleotides: 15. The CDR3 bases are TGTGCCAGTAGTCTAAGGGGAATTGGGACAGGCCTCACAGATACGCAGTATTTT. Translation: CASSLRGIGTGLTDTQYF.

The V and J genes are TRBV6-1 and TRBJ2-1; TRBD2 agrees at 8 bases. This CDR3 comprises 15 residues. CDR1 and CDR2 (germline): MNHNS, SASEGT. Trimming took 2 bases from V and 7 from J; bases not matched to a gene: 7. This chain's CDR3 is CASSEISVAGNEQFF. CDR3 coding DNA: TGTGCCAGCAGTGAAATCTCGGTAGCGGGAAATGAGCAGTTCTTC.

V and J are TRBV5-4 and TRBJ1-4; D is unclear. The CDR3 is 14 amino acids. The V end was cut by 0 bases, the J end by 7 bases, with 10 bases between. Germline V lookup: CDR1 SGHNT, CDR2 YYREEE (reference sequence). Here the CDR3 DNA reads TGTGCCAGCAGCTTGGCCGCGACAAGTGAAAAACTGTTTTTT. Amino acids: CASSLAATSEKLFF.

The V and J genes are TRBV4-3 and TRBJ1-3; 8 nucleotides match TRBD1. The CDR3 has 16 amino acids. V lost 0 bases, J lost 4 bases, and 5 bases stayed unmatched. The germline CDR1 and CDR2 sequences are LGHNA and YSLEER. The CDR3 loop reads CASSQDLGTGGNTIYF. The DNA for the CDR3 is TGCGCCAGCAGCCAAGATCTCGGGACAGGCGGAAACACCATATATTTT.

This clone was seen just once. The V and J genes are TRBV25-1 and TRBJ2-7; 14 bases are a match to TRBD2. After removal of 4 bases from V and 0 bases from J, the junction contained 5 bases not matched to a gene. Per germline, CDR1 MGHDK and CDR2 SYGVNS. The CDR3 extends over 17 amino acids. The CDR3 DNA reads TGTGCCAGCAGTGGGACTAGCGGGAGGCGCGGCTCCTACGAGCAGTACTTC. The encoded protein is CASSGTSGRRGSYEQYF.

The gene calls are TRBV18 and TRBJ1-1; D is uncertain. With 2 bases removed from V and 3 bases from J, the gap between germline ends came to 7 bases. Germline loops: CDR1 KGHSH, CDR2 LQKENI. The CDR3 spans 13 residues. The CDR3 sequence: CASSPEADTEAFF. DNA for the CDR3: TGTGCCAGCTCACCAGAGGCAGACACTGAAGCTTTCTTT.

This clone occurred once. This rearrangement joins TRBV30 to TRBJ1-1; D is ambiguous. Trimming shortened V by 2 bases and J by 1 base, and 8 bases separated the two germline ends. Looked up from germline, CDR1 is GTSNPN and CDR2 is SVGIG (reference sequence). This CDR3 has 13 amino acids. The CDR3 nucleotides read TGTGCCTGGAGTTCTGTCGGGAACACTGAAGCTTTCTTT. Its protein product is CAWSSVGNTEAFF.

Note on this clone: Germline and junction disagree at one end, which may indicate a read error. The rearrangement links TRBV14 to TRBJ2-1; TRBD1 aligns across 11 bases. This CDR3 is 12 amino acids long. The germline V gene encodes CDR1 SGHDN and CDR2 FVKESK. The CDR3 protein is CASSQIPGQGVF. The CDR3 coding sequence is TGTGCCAGCAGCCAAATCCCGGGACAGGGGGTCTTC.

The genes are TRBV28 and TRBJ2-7; D perhaps matches TRBD1 (7 bases). The germline gives CDR1 MDHEN, CDR2 SYDVKM. V lost 3 bases to trimming and J lost 3 bases, with 12 bases between them. The CDR3 is 14 amino acids. The CDR3 spells CASSFQGGYYEQYF. The DNA of the CDR3 is TGTGCCAGCAGTTTTCAGGGGGGTTACTACGAGCAGTACTTC.

The gene calls are TRBV2 and TRBJ2-2; D not certain. V was pared by 1 base and J by 0 bases, with 9 bases between. Germline V gene sequence: CDR1 SNHLY, CDR2 FYNNEI. The CDR3 runs to 16 residues. CDR3 loop: CASSEEDTPNTGELFF. Here the CDR3 DNA reads TGTGCCAGCAGTGAAGAAGACACACCGAACACCGGGGAGCTGTTTTTT.

The rearrangement uses TRBV19 and TRBJ1-6; tentative D call: TRBD1 (6 bases). V was clipped by 7 bases and J by 7 bases, with 20 bases between them. The germline V gene encodes CDR1 LNHDA and CDR2 SQIVND (reference sequence). The CDR3 is made up of 16 amino acids. The CDR3 region has the DNA TGTGCCAGTACCAAACCTCAGGGGCTGGGGAATTCACCCCTCCACTTT. It yields the protein CASTKPQGLGNSPLHF.

The chain recombines TRBV7-9 with TRBJ2-1; 7 nucleotides agree with TRBD1. V lost 3 bases to trimming and J lost 0 bases; unmatched junction nucleotides: 11. The germline gives CDR1 SEHNR, CDR2 FQNEAQ (reference sequence). The CDR3 is 18 amino acids. CDR3 residues: CASSFALRQGLSYNEQFF. DNA for the CDR3: TGTGCCAGCAGCTTTGCCCTTCGACAGGGCCTCTCCTACAATGAGCAGTTCTTC.

The gene calls are TRBV29-1 and TRBJ2-1, with D unresolved. The CDR3 totals 13 residues. In germline, CDR1 is SQVTM, CDR2 ANQGSEA. The V end was cut by 3 bases, the J end by 8 bases, with 14 bases between. The CDR3 DNA is TGCAGCGTTGACGTGACAACTGGCGATGAGCAGTTCTTC. This gives the protein CSVDVTTGDEQFF.

Comments on this clone: The limits of the CDR3 on the DNA are not certain, so only TCRdb's listed CDR3 is given. The rearrangement joins TRBV7-2 to TRBJ2-7; the listed D gene, TRBD2, was not tested against the DNA. A total of 14 residues make up the CDR3, ends included. The germline gives CDR1 SGHTA, CDR2 FQGNSA. CDR3 loop: CASSSIRFGDEQYF.